The next 2 T cell receptor beta chains were all read from a single sample in a study of early T cells in non-severe SARS-CoV-2 infection. One entry per CDR3 protein results from TCRdb running MiXCR on the 5' RACE reads. This sample has around 50,000 distinct CDR3 sequences; approximately 9.8% occur once, and the top ten carry roughly 8%. The sample comprised whole blood. The receptors here all came from an adult who was a healthcare worker with PCR-confirmed SARS-CoV-2 infection or an uninfected control (not recorded which).

The chain recombines TRBV29-1 with TRBJ1-1; D is undetermined. CDR1 and CDR2 (germline): SQVTM, ANQGSEA. V shed 4 bases and J shed 1 base, with 7 bases lying between them. The CDR3 sequence is 12 residues long. The CDR3 DNA follows: TGCAGCGTTGGGACCCAGAACACTGAAGCTTTCTTT. Protein product: CSVGTQNTEAFF.

This clonotype occurred many times. The gene calls are TRBV12-5 and TRBJ1-1; the D is unclear. The V and J ends lost 6 bases and 1 base respectively, with 12 bases between them. Germline CDR1 reads LGHNT; CDR2 reads FRNRAP. The CDR3 is made up of 14 amino acids. The CDR3 DNA is TGTGCTAGTGGCCCCGGACCAGCGAACACTGAAGCTTTCTTT. Translation: CASGPGPANTEAFF.